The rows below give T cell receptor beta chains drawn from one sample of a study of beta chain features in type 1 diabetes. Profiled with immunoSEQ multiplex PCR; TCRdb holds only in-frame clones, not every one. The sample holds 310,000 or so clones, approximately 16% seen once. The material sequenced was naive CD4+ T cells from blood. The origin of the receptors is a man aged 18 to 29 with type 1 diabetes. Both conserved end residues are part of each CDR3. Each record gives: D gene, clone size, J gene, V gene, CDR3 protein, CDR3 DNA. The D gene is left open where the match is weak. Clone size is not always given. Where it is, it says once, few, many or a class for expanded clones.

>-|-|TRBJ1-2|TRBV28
CASSLWPGLDGYTF
TGTGCCAGCAGTTTATGGCCAGGGCTGGATGGCTACACCTTC
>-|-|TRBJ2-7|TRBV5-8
CASSRDGGKQYF
TGTGCCAGCAGCCGCGACGGAGGGAAGCAGTACTTC
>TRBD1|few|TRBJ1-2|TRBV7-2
CASSLDRGRYYGYTF
TGTGCCAGCAGCTTAGACAGGGGGCGCTACTATGGCTACACCTTC
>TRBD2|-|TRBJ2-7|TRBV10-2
CASSESTSGAQEYF
TGCGCCAGCAGTGAGTCTACTAGCGGGGCCCAGGAGTACTTC
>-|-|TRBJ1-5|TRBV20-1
CSAQGNQPQHF
TGCAGTGCCCAGGGCAATCAGCCCCAGCATTTT
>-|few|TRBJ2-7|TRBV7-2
CASSFQYEQYF
TGTGCCAGCAGCTTCCAGTACGAGCAGTACTTC
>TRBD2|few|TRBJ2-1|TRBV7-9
CASSFSLAGGEQFF
TGTGCCAGCAGCTTTTCGCTAGCGGGGGGTGAGCAGTTCTTC
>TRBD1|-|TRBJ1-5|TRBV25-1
CASSAPGQGRAQHF
TGTGCCAGCAGTGCCCCGGGACAGGGGAGGGCCCAGCATTTT
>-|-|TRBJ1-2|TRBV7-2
CASSSGGGGYTF
TGTGCCAGCAGCTCGGGGGGAGGTGGCTACACCTTC
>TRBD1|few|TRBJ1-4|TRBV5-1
CASSGTGTGAEKLFF
TGCGCCAGCAGCGGAACCGGGACAGGGGCTGAAAAACTGTTTTTT
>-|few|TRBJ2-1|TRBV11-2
CASRSPRRSEQFF
TGTGCCAGCCGGAGCCCTCGAAGGAGTGAGCAGTTCTTC
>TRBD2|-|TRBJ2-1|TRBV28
CASSSPTSGAYNEQFF
TGTGCCAGCAGTTCCCCGACTAGCGGGGCGTACAATGAGCAGTTCTTC
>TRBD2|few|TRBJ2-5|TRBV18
CASSPGLALETQYF
TGTGCCAGCTCACCGGGACTAGCTTTGGAGACCCAGTACTTC
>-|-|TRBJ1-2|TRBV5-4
CASSFARQGEDGYTF
TGTGCCAGCAGCTTTGCAAGGCAGGGTGAAGATGGCTACACCTTC
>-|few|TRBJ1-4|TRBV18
CASSPIEGISEKLFF
TGTGCCAGCTCACCAATAGAGGGAATAAGTGAAAAACTGTTTTTT
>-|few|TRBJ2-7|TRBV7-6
CASSLQQGSSYEQYF
TGTGCCAGCAGCTTACAGCAGGGGAGCTCCTACGAGCAGTACTTC
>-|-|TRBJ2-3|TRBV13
CASSLPGADTQYF
TGTGCCAGCAGCTTACCAGGGGCAGATACGCAGTATTTT
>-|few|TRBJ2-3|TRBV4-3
CASSQTIMGTQYF
TGCGCCAGCAGCCAAACTATAATGGGTACGCAGTATTTT
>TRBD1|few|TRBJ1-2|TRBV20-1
CSARQGGYTF
TGCAGTGCGAGACAGGGTGGCTACACCTTC
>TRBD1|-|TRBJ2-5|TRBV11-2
CASSLGDRGRETQYF
TGTGCCAGCAGCTTAGGGGACAGGGGGCGAGAGACCCAGTACTTC
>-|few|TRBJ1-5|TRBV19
CASSIAQRNQPQHF
TGTGCCAGTAGTATAGCACAGCGCAATCAGCCCCAGCATTTT
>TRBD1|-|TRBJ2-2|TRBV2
CASSLRTGAPGELFF
TGTGCCAGCTCCTTGCGGACAGGGGCCCCCGGGGAGCTGTTTTTT
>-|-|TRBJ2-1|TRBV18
CASSPGSGSYNEQFF
TGTGCCAGCTCACCAGGGTCAGGGTCCTACAATGAGCAGTTCTTC
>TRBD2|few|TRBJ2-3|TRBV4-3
CASSQDQLAGGAVDTQYF
TGCGCCAGCAGCCAAGATCAACTAGCGGGGGGTGCGGTAGATACGCAGTATTTT
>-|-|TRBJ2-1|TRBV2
CASILDSYNEQFF
TGTGCCAGCATTCTGGACAGCTACAATGAGCAGTTCTTC
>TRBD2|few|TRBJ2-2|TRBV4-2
CASSQVEGSGSLGTGELFF
TGTGCCAGCAGCCAAGTAGAGGGTAGCGGGAGCCTCGGCACCGGGGAGCTGTTTTTT
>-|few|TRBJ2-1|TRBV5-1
CASSLDVWSGGSYLDNEQFF
TGCGCCAGCAGCTTGGATGTTTGGTCTGGAGGATCCTACTTAGACAATGAGCAGTTCTTC
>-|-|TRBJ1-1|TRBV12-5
CASGVMNTEAFF
TGTGCTAGTGGTGTCATGAACACTGAAGCTTTCTTT
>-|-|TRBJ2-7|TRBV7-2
CASSLTGLGYEQYF
TGTGCCAGCAGCCTCACAGGTCTCGGCTACGAGCAGTACTTC
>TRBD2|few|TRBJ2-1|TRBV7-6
CASSLFSGKGNEQFF
TGTGCCAGCAGCTTATTTAGCGGGAAGGGCAATGAGCAGTTCTTC
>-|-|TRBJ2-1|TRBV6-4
CASSLGGNYNEQFF
TGTGCCAGCAGCTTGGGGGGTAACTACAATGAGCAGTTCTTC
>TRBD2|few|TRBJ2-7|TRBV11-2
CASSRTSGSYEQYF
TGTGCCAGCAGTCGGACTAGCGGCTCCTACGAGCAGTACTTC
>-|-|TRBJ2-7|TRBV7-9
CASSSSGTPEQYF
TGTGCCAGCAGCTCCAGCGGGACACCCGAGCAGTACTTC